This TCR beta chain appears in the sequencing data of a study of blood T cell repertoires in COVID-19. Clones were sequenced by immunoSEQ multiplex PCR, and TCRdb holds only the in-frame ones, with some missing. Among more than 200,000 clones, approximately 86% were seen once, and the ten largest hold roughly 4.9%. Seattle patients were enrolled during active infection and followed longitudinally. The clonotype was recovered from a woman aged 55-69 years with COVID-19, enrolled during active disease. The sequencing input was peripheral blood.

Written as DNA, the CDR3 is TGCAGCGTTGAGGGACTGCGGGGCACAGATACGCAGTATTTT. Protein: CSVEGLRGTDTQYF. The rearrangement links TRBV29-1 to TRBJ2-3; maybe TRBD2 (6 bases). Germline V gene lookup returns CDR1 SQVTM and CDR2 ANQGSEA. V dropped 3 bases and J dropped 1 base, with 11 bases sitting between them. The CDR3 consists of 14 residues.